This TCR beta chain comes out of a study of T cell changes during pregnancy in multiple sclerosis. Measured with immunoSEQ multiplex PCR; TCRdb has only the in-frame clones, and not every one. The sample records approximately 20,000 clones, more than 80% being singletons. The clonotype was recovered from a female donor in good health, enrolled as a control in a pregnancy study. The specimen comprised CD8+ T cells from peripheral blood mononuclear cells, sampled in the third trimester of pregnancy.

The CDR3 loop reads CASWERQGNEQFF. The CDR3 nucleotides read TGTGCCAGCTGGGAGCGCCAGGGGAATGAGCAGTTCTTC. V and J are TRBV7-9 and TRBJ2-1; D may be TRBD1 (6 bases). This CDR3 is built from 13 residues. The germline CDR1 and CDR2 sequences are SEHNR and FQNEAQ (reference sequence). Deletions cut 8 bases from V and 7 bases from J, with 15 bases between.